Described below is a single T cell receptor (beta chain) sequence and its context. There is no known antigen for this receptor. Base qualities are not at hand, and no much larger clone is one base apart. The sample is drawn from a study of post-analysis software for immune sequencing data (dated by TCRdb to about 2015). Background on the whole study: Recorded disease courses included relapsing-remitting, secondary progressive and progressive-relapsing multiple sclerosis, with some patients lacking subtype annotation. The patient repertoires were set against 10 or so previously published healthy control repertoires from donors whose ages ranged from roughly 6 to 26 years. A subset of samples was prepared in parallel using single-end sample barcoding, then pooled and co-amplified after Illumina adapter ligation. Findings and caveats that apply to the study as a whole: Normalized Chao1 diversity was significantly lower in multiple sclerosis patients than controls, suggesting substantial peripheral T-cell clonal expansion. Patients showed significantly higher frequencies than controls for 4 or 5 TRBV segments, among them TRBV5-6, TRBV5-1 and TRBV20-1. The control group was slightly older than the multiple sclerosis patient group. Direct clustering with F measure revealed strong co-clustering of samples prepared in the same batch, which led to a batch-effect correction.

The CDR3 measures 16 amino acids from cysteine to phenylalanine. CDR3 DNA is the only sequence kept; it has 48 bases, read in frame from the first base. As encoded in the germline V gene, CDR1 is SQVTM while CDR2 is ANQGSEA. V loses 6 bases of germline sequence and J loses 13 bases, and the interval between the two ends is 31 bases. To demonstrate the VDJtools post-analysis software, the study profiled TCR beta repertoires from the peripheral blood of 10 to 15 young patients with multiple sclerosis. The patients with multiple sclerosis were children and adolescents between about 6 and 15 years of age. Libraries were made using PCR. The data were produced on an Illumina HiSeq 2500. Unique molecular identifiers were incorporated into TCR beta cDNA libraries to reduce PCR and sequencing biases. Every 1 to 10 million input T cells yielded approximately 500,000 cDNA molecules, meaning each molecule approximated one T cell. The same protocol used for the earlier healthy control dataset was applied to prepare and sequence the patient libraries. Samples belonging to the same batch were prepared together, multiplexed and sequenced on a shared HiSeq lane. In the authors' own workflow: MIGEC handled the raw barcoded reads, throwing out single-read molecular identifier groups before consensus assembly and CDR3 extraction. Clonotype tables were post-analysed with VDJtools, and diversity was normalized by down-sampling all datasets to the smallest sample size. To correct batch-related cross-sample contamination, repertoire overlap clustering matched CDR3 amino acid sequences but not nucleotide sequences. In TCRdb, the public reads were trimmed at Q25 with fastp and aligned with MiXCR, with productive beta chains retained. Each entry is one CDR3 protein sequence, shown with its most common DNA and genes. The authors' filters were not applied to this entry. This sample lists under 200,000 distinct CDR3 sequences; 25% to 30% were detected once. About 3.7% of the sample comes from the top ten.

Specimen: blood. The receptor was isolated from a girl aged 2-17 years with multiple sclerosis. The chain couples TRBV29-1 to TRBJ2-4; the D call is tentative, TRBD1 or TRBD2, as each matches 5 bases. CDR3 reads: CSVDHTGTDSSVSQYF. The nucleotide sequence reads TGCAGCGTAGACCACACCGGGACGGACTCGAGCGTCTCCCAGTACTTC. The full variable domain, completed from the reference TRBV29-1 and TRBJ2-4 proteins outside the CDR3, reads SAVISQKPSRDICQRGTSLTIQCQVDSQVTMMFWYRQQPGQSLTLIATANQGSEATYESGFVIDKFPISRPNLTFSTLTVSNMSPEDSSIYLCSVDHTGTDSSVSQYFGAGTRLSVL.